This T cell receptor beta chain was sequenced during a study of spatial heterogeneity in lung cancer. As for the study in general: Those follow-up PBMC samples that were available underwent sequencing, at a median interval of approximately two years following resection. Raw-read counts averaged over ten per unique TCR and UMI combination.

The study tagged each TCR cDNA molecule with a unique molecular identifier. TCRdb processed the 5' RACE reads anew with MiXCR; each CDR3 protein has one entry. Of about 94,000 distinct CDR3 sequences in the sample, roughly a fifth were seen once. The CDR3 extends over 15 amino acids. With 0 bases clipped from V and 6 bases from J, the junction kept 4 bases outside the gene matches. Germline CDR1 reads ENHRY; CDR2 reads SYGVKD. The time point is: blood at routine non-recurrence follow-up after resection. The authors sequenced whole RNA from tumor, nontumor lung or frozen PBMC without sorting. The sample was PBMCs, taken at follow-up. The genes are TRBV10-3 and TRBJ2-1; 8 nucleotides align to TRBD2. This TCR came from a male donor with early-stage non-small cell lung cancer. The CDR3: CAISESSGRGNEQFF. CDR3 bases: TGTGCCATCAGTGAGTCAAGCGGGAGAGGCAATGAGCAGTTCTTC.